The 14 T cell receptor beta chains reported below all come from one sample, sequenced in a study of yellow fever vaccine responses in identical twins. MiXCR, run by TCRdb on the RT-PCR reads, gives a single entry per CDR3 protein. The data show some 35,000 distinct CDR3 sequences, 50% to 75% seen once. The sample consisted of T cells from blood (PBMCs), unsorted or a sorted subset (not recorded which), taken before or after yellow fever vaccination (not recorded which). The origin of the receptors is a young woman who received the yellow fever vaccine.

V and J are TRBV6-4 and TRBJ2-2; D not resolved. V was pared by 2 bases and J by 3 bases, with 4 bases between. Germline loops: CDR1 MRHNA, CDR2 SNTAGT. The CDR3 consists of 13 residues. The CDR3 region has the DNA TGTGCCAGCAGTGACCAGGACACCGGGGAGCTGTTTTTT. Amino acid sequence: CASSDQDTGELFF.

The DNA for the CDR3 is TGCGCCAGCAGCCAAGATTTCGCTAGCGGGAGGGCCCTCGAGCAGTACTTC. It yields the protein CASSQDFASGRALEQYF. This sequence joins TRBV4-1 and TRBJ2-7; TRBD2 agrees at 12 bases. The germline V gene encodes CDR1 MGHRA and CDR2 YSYEKL. This CDR3 comprises 17 residues. The V gene end was trimmed by 0 bases and the J gene end by 6 bases; junction bases not matched to a gene: 9.

V and J are TRBV7-9 and TRBJ2-1; D perhaps matches TRBD2 (6 bases). The germline V gene encodes CDR1 SEHNR and CDR2 FQNEAQ (reference sequence). Trimming took 5 bases from V and 7 from J, leaving 15 bases between them. The CDR3 has 14 residues. As DNA, the CDR3 is TGTGCCAGCAGCGTTAACACGGGGAGGAATGAGCAGTTCTTC. Protein sequence: CASSVNTGRNEQFF.

The chain couples TRBV29-1 to TRBJ1-2; weak D call: TRBD1 (6 bases). The CDR3 has 13 amino acids. Looked up from germline, CDR1 is SQVTM and CDR2 is ANQGSEA. V shed 1 base and J shed 4 bases, with 10 bases lying between them. CDR3 nucleotides: TGCAGCGTTGAAGGGCAGGGGCTCTATGGCTACACCTTC. This gives the protein CSVEGQGLYGYTF.

The chain employs TRBV6-1 and TRBJ1-6; 7 bases align to TRBD1. Germline V gene data show CDR1 as MNHNS and CDR2 as SASEGT. The CDR3 totals 16 residues. V trimming: 6 bases; J trimming: 9 bases; junction bases outside the gene matches: 14. The CDR3 DNA reads as TGTGCCAGCAGCCGCGGCCTGACAGGGATGGGTTCACCCCTCCACTTT. Translated: CASSRGLTGMGSPLHF.

This chain joins TRBV11-2 and TRBJ2-7, with 7 positions matching TRBD2. There are 16 residues in the CDR3. The germline CDR1 and CDR2 sequences are SGHAT and FQNNGV. Unmatched junction bases numbered 10, after V lost 5 bases and J lost 0 bases. The chain's CDR3 is CASSNPPGLSSYEQYF. Written as DNA, the CDR3 is TGTGCCAGCAGCAACCCGCCGGGACTAAGCTCCTACGAGCAGTACTTC.

The rearrangement uses TRBV28 and TRBJ1-6, with a weak D call TRBD1 (6 bases). This CDR3 spans 15 amino acids. Germline V CDR1 and CDR2: MDHEN, SYDVKM. Between the trimmed V and J ends, which lost 10 bases and 7 bases, there was a span of 20 bases. In nucleotides, the CDR3 is TGTGCCACCACCCGGGGGGGGCCTGGGAATTCACCCCTCCACTTT. Its translation: CATTRGGPGNSPLHF.

This clonotype was picked up a small number of times. The V call is TRBV18, the J call TRBJ2-1; TRBD1 matches at 8 bases. The germline V gene encodes CDR1 KGHSH and CDR2 LQKENI. This CDR3 has 15 amino acids. Trimming cost V 1 base and J 8 bases; bases outside gene matches: 7. CDR3 region: CASSPRGQGRDEQFF. The CDR3 nucleotides are TGTGCCAGCTCACCACGAGGACAGGGAAGGGATGAGCAGTTCTTC.

V is TRBV2 and J is TRBJ1-1; tentative D call: TRBD1 (6 bases). Trimming cost V 4 bases and J 1 base, with 10 bases left between them. Germline CDR1 SNHLY, CDR2 FYNNEI. The CDR3 spans 14 residues. The CDR3 here is CASSGDISNTEAFF. Here the CDR3 DNA reads TGTGCCAGCAGTGGGGACATTTCGAACACTGAAGCTTTCTTT.

CDR3 bases: TGCAGCGTCCCCGGGACAGAAAACTACAATGAGCAGTTCTTC. Protein sequence: CSVPGTENYNEQFF. The rearrangement joins TRBV29-1 to TRBJ2-1, with 7 bases identical to TRBD1. Germline-derived CDR1 and CDR2 are SQVTM and ANQGSEA. After removal of 6 bases from V and 3 bases from J, the junction contained 8 bases not matched to a gene. The CDR3 loop spans 14 amino acids.

The rearrangement joins TRBV20-1 to TRBJ2-5; no reliable D call. From germline, CDR1 is DFQATT and CDR2 SNEGSKA (reference sequence). Trimming took off 3 bases at V and 5 bases at J, with 13 bases between the two ends. This CDR3 has 13 residues. This chain's CDR3 is CSASADSSETQYF. CDR3 coding DNA: TGCAGTGCTAGCGCTGATTCTTCGGAGACCCAGTACTTC.

This rearrangement joins TRBV9 to TRBJ2-1; 7 nucleotides align to TRBD1. Germline CDR1 is SGDLS and CDR2 is YYNGEE. Trimming removed 4 bases from V and 4 bases from J; junction bases left unmatched: 8. The CDR3 runs 15 residues. The CDR3 here is CASSPRGTVYNEQFF. DNA for the CDR3: TGTGCCAGCAGCCCACGAGGGACAGTTTACAATGAGCAGTTCTTC.

The chain is built from TRBV18 and TRBJ1-1; a weak D match, TRBD1 (6 bases). CDR3 length equals 16 residues. V lost 0 bases and J lost 7, with 18 bases in between. Germline V gives CDR1 KGHSH, CDR2 LQKENI. In DNA, the CDR3 is TGTGCCAGCTCACCACCGTTAACAGGGACCGTTTTTGAAGCTTTCTTT. It codes for CASSPPLTGTVFEAFF. The full variable domain, rest sourced from reference TRBV18 and TRBJ1-1, is NAGVMQNPRHLVRRRGQEARLRCSPMKGHSHVYWYRQLPEEGLKFMVYLQKENIIDESGMPKERFSAEFPKEGPSILRIQQVVRGDSAAYFCASSPPLTGTVFEAFFGQGTRLTVV.

J is TRBJ2-1 and V is TRBV10-1; 11 bases are shared with TRBD2. Germline loops: CDR1 WNHNN, CDR2 SYGVQD (reference sequence). After removal of 8 bases from V and 5 bases from J, the junction contained 8 bases not matched to a gene. The CDR3 totals 15 residues. The CDR3 protein is CASSNPGLADNEQFF. The CDR3 DNA reads as TGCGCCAGCTCCAATCCGGGACTAGCGGACAATGAGCAGTTCTTC.